A selection of T cell receptor beta chains follows, all from one sample in a study of blood T cell repertoires in COVID-19. Measured with immunoSEQ multiplex PCR; TCRdb has only the in-frame clones, and not every one. The sample consists of around 140,000 clones, roughly three quarters of them appearing once. Input material: peripheral blood. These receptors all stem from a woman in her 70s with acute or convalescent COVID-19. CDR3s include the opening cysteine and the closing phenylalanine or tryptophan. A D gene is named only where the DNA matches it firmly. Clone size is shown for a subset of rows, as once, few, many or a class of expanded clone.

J gene: TRBJ1-1; CDR3 length: 14; V gene: TRBV19; clone size: once; D gene: TRBD1; CDR3 protein: CASSIGDRGSEAFF; CDR3 DNA: TGTGCCAGTAGTATAGGGGACAGGGGGTCTGAAGCTTTCTTT
J gene: TRBJ1-3; CDR3 length: 17; V gene: TRBV6-6; clone size: NA; D gene: TRBD1; CDR3 protein: CASSQPGQGASGNTIYF; CDR3 DNA: TGTGCCAGCAGTCAACCGGGACAGGGGGCGTCAGGAAACACCATATATTTT
J gene: TRBJ2-1; CDR3 length: 16; V gene: TRBV5-6; clone size: NA; D gene: TRBD2; CDR3 protein: CASSLVAGGTYNEQFF; CDR3 DNA: TGTGCCAGCAGCTTGGTGGCGGGGGGTACCTACAATGAGCAGTTCTTC
J gene: TRBJ2-3; CDR3 length: 17; V gene: TRBV5-1; clone size: NA; D gene: TRBD1; CDR3 protein: CASSLGPGTDLTDTQYF; CDR3 DNA: TGCGCCAGCAGCTTGGGCCCCGGGACAGACCTCACAGATACGCAGTATTTT
J gene: TRBJ2-2; CDR3 length: 16; V gene: TRBV11-2; clone size: NA; D gene: TRBD2; CDR3 protein: CASSRSGGPITGELFF; CDR3 DNA: TGTGCCAGCAGCCGTAGCGGGGGGCCGATCACCGGGGAGCTGTTTTTT
J gene: TRBJ2-2; CDR3 length: 15; V gene: TRBV11-3; clone size: NA; D gene: TRBD2; CDR3 protein: CASSLAGVNTGELFF; CDR3 DNA: TGTGCCAGCAGCCTAGCGGGAGTGAACACCGGGGAGCTGTTTTTT
J gene: TRBJ2-3; CDR3 length: 15; V gene: TRBV6-1; clone size: NA; D gene: TRBD2; CDR3 protein: CASSDQGGGTDTQYF; CDR3 DNA: TGTGCCAGCAGTGACCAGGGAGGGGGCACAGATACGCAGTATTTT
J gene: TRBJ1-4; CDR3 length: 15; V gene: TRBV4-3; clone size: few; D gene: NA; CDR3 protein: CASSAGGTNYEKLFF; CDR3 DNA: TGCGCCAGCAGCGCCGGGGGGACGAATTATGAAAAACTGTTTTTT
J gene: TRBJ2-2; CDR3 length: 12; V gene: TRBV11-2; clone size: once; D gene: NA; CDR3 protein: CASSLSDRELFF; CDR3 DNA: TGTGCCAGCAGCCTTAGCGATAGGGAGCTGTTTTTT
J gene: TRBJ1-3; CDR3 length: 12; V gene: TRBV28; clone size: once; D gene: NA; CDR3 protein: CASSSQGNTIYF; CDR3 DNA: TGTGCCAGCAGTTCCCAGGGAAACACCATATATTTT
J gene: TRBJ1-5; CDR3 length: 15; V gene: TRBV5-1; clone size: NA; D gene: NA; CDR3 protein: CASSWGQTSNQPQHF; CDR3 DNA: TGCGCCAGCAGCTGGGGACAAACTAGCAATCAGCCCCAGCATTTT
J gene: TRBJ1-5; CDR3 length: 16; V gene: TRBV7-2; clone size: NA; D gene: TRBD1; CDR3 protein: CASSEPGQGWGQPQHF; CDR3 DNA: TGTGCCAGCAGCGAACCCGGACAGGGCTGGGGGCAGCCCCAGCATTTT
J gene: TRBJ1-2; CDR3 length: 17; V gene: TRBV5-1; clone size: NA; D gene: TRBD1; CDR3 protein: CASSLGTGGFENYGYTF; CDR3 DNA: TGCGCCAGCAGCTTGGGGACAGGGGGCTTTGAAAACTATGGCTACACCTTC
J gene: TRBJ1-4; CDR3 length: 16; V gene: TRBV5-5; clone size: NA; D gene: TRBD1; CDR3 protein: CASSGQGRTANEKLFF; CDR3 DNA: TGTGCCAGCAGCGGACAGGGTAGGACGGCTAATGAAAAACTGTTTTTT
J gene: TRBJ1-6; CDR3 length: 14; V gene: TRBV5-1; clone size: few; D gene: TRBD1; CDR3 protein: CASSGQGDNSPLHF; CDR3 DNA: TGCGCCAGCAGCGGACAGGGGGATAATTCACCCCTCCACTTT
J gene: TRBJ1-6; CDR3 length: 13; V gene: TRBV5-4; clone size: once; D gene: TRBD1; CDR3 protein: CASSSTGISPLHF; CDR3 DNA: TGTGCCAGCAGCTCGACAGGGATTTCACCCCTCCACTTT
J gene: TRBJ2-1; CDR3 length: 18; V gene: TRBV19; clone size: few; D gene: NA; CDR3 protein: CASSIDSWQGRVLDEQFF; CDR3 DNA: TGTGCCAGTAGTATAGATTCGTGGCAGGGGAGGGTGCTGGACGAGCAGTTCTTC
J gene: TRBJ2-1; CDR3 length: 14; V gene: TRBV2; clone size: NA; D gene: TRBD2; CDR3 protein: CASKGLAGINEQFF; CDR3 DNA: TGTGCCAGCAAAGGTCTAGCGGGGATCAATGAGCAGTTCTTC
J gene: TRBJ2-1; CDR3 length: 15; V gene: TRBV3-1/TRBV3-2; clone size: many; D gene: TRBD2; CDR3 protein: CASSHGTSGIWEQFF; CDR3 DNA: TGTGCCAGCAGCCATGGGACTAGCGGGATTTGGGAGCAGTTCTTC
J gene: TRBJ2-7; CDR3 length: 14; V gene: TRBV19; clone size: NA; D gene: TRBD1; CDR3 protein: CASSPGQASYEQYF; CDR3 DNA: TGTGCCAGTAGTCCGGGACAGGCCTCCTACGAGCAGTACTTC
J gene: TRBJ1-5; CDR3 length: 13; V gene: TRBV12-3/TRBV12-4; clone size: NA; D gene: NA; CDR3 protein: CASSPQGNQPQHF; CDR3 DNA: TGTGCCAGCAGCCCCCAGGGGAATCAGCCCCAGCATTTT
J gene: TRBJ1-2; CDR3 length: 12; V gene: TRBV30; clone size: NA; D gene: NA; CDR3 protein: CASTYHWDGYTF; CDR3 DNA: TGTGCCTCGACATACCACTGGGATGGCTACACCTTC